This note documents a single TCR beta chain sequence. What it recognizes is unknown. The data belong to a study of cytomegalovirus exposure and HLA in healthy donors. Study outcomes and limitations: Presence/absence analyses took donor sequencing depth as roughly uniform. High sensitivity and specificity were reportedly achieved when the classifier diagnosed cytomegalovirus status.

Participants comprised healthy donors of bone marrow. The PCR used 60 Vbeta and 13 Jbeta primers. Original processing methods: In a later analysis, of tens of millions of unique beta chains, about 10 million appeared in at least two donors. Some clones are missing from TCRdb's copy, which holds only in-frame ones; the method was immunoSEQ multiplex PCR. The V and J calls and clone size are taken from that table; D and trimming were inferred from the DNA. Here the sample table reports 200,000 to 250,000 clones. The length of the CDR3 is 14 residues. The germline V gene encodes CDR1 LNHDA and CDR2 SQIVND (reference sequence). After removal of 9 bases from V and 5 bases from J, the junction contained 8 bases not matched to a gene.

The source is a girl aged 2 to 10 in good health and CMV-seropositive. The V call is TRBV19, the J call TRBJ1-5, with 9 positions matching TRBD1. Sequencing was done on a sample of PBMCs. The CDR3 here is CASNRGHQDQPQHF. The CDR3 coding sequence is TGTGCCAGCAACAGGGGGCATCAGGATCAGCCCCAGCATTTT.